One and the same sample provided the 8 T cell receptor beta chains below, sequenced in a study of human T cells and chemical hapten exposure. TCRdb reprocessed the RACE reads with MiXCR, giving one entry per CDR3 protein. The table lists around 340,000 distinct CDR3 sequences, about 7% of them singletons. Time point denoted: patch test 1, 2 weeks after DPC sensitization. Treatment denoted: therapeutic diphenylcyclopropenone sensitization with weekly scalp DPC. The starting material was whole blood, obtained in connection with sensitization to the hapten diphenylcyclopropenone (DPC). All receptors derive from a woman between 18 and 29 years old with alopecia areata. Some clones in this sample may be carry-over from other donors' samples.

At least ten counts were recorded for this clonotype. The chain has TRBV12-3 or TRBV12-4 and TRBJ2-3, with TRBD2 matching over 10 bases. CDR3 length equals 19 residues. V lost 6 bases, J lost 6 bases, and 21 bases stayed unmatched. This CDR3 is CASRLTQRTLAGVRDTQYF. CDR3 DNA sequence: TGTGCCAGCAGACTCACCCAAAGGACCCTAGCGGGGGTCAGGGATACGCAGTATTTT.

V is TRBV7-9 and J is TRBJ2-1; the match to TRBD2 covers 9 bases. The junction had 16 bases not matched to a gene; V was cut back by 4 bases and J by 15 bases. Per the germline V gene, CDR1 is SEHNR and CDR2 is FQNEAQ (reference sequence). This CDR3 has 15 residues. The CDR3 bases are TGTGCCAGCAGCTCCACGCAGGTGGCGGGGGGGCCGGCGTTCTTC. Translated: CASSSTQVAGGPAFF.

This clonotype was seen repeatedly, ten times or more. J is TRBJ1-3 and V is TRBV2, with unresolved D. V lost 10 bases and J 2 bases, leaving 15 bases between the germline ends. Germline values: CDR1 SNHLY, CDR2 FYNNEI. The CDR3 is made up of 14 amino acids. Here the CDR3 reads CATPSGAAGNTIYF. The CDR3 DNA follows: TGTGCCACTCCTTCAGGAGCCGCTGGAAACACCATATATTTT.

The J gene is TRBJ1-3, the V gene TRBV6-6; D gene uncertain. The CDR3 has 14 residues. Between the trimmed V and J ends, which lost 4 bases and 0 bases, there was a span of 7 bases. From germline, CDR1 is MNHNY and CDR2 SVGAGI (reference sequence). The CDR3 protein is CASSLLGSGNTIYF. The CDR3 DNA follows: TGTGCCAGCAGTTTACTTGGCTCTGGAAACACCATATATTTT.

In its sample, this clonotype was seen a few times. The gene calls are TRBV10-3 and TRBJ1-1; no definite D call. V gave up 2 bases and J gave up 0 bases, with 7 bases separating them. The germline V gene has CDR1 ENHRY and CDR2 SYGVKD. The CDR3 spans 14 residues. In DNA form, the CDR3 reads TGTGCCATCAGTGAGGCTCAGATGAACACTGAAGCTTTCTTT. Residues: CAISEAQMNTEAFF.

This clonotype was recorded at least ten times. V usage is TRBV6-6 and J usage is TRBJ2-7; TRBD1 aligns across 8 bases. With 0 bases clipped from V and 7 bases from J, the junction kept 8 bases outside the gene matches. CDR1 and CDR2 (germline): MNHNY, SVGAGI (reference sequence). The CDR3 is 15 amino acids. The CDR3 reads CASSYSGTGFGEQYF. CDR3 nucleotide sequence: TGTGCCAGCAGTTACTCGGGGACAGGTTTCGGGGAGCAGTACTTC.

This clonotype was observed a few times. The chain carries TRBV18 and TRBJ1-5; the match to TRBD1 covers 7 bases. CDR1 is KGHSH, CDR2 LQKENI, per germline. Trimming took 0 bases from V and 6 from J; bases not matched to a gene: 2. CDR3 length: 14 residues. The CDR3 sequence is CASSPPDRVQPQHF. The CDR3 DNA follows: TGTGCCAGCTCACCACCCGACAGGGTTCAGCCCCAGCATTTT.

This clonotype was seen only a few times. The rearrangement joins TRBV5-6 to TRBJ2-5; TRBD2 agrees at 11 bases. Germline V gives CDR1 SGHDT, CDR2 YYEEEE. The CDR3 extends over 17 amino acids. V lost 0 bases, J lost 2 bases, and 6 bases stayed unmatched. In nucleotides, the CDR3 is TGTGCCAGCAGCTTGGGCCTAGCGGGGGGCGAACAAGAGACCCAGTACTTC. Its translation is CASSLGLAGGEQETQYF.